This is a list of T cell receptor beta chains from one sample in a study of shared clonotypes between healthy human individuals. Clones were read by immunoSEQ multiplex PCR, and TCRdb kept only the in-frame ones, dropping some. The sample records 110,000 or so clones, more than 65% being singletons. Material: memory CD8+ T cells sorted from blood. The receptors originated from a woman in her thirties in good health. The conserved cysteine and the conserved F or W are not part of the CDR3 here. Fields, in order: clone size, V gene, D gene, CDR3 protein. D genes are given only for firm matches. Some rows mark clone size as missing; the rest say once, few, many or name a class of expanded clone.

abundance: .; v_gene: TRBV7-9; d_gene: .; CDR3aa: ASSLREGPCEQY
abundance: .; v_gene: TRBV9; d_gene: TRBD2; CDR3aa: ASSSSGRAVEQY
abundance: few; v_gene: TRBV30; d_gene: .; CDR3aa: AWSRAGSKTEAF
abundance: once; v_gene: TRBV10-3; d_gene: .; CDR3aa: AISDLGLRKNTGELF
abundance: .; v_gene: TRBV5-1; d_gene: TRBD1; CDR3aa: ASSLDGTGGLTYVGPYEQY
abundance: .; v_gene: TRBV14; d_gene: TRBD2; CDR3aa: ASSQEWGLKSGSSYEQY
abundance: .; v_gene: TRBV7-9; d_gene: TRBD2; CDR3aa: ASSPRLADFTDTQY
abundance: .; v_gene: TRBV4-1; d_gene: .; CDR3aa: ASSQDLIISHRVVSYEQY
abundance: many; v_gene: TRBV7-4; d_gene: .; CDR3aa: ASSYYKGELGKLF
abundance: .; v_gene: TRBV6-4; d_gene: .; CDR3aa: ASSPTDSAGYT
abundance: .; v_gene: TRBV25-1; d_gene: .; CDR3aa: ASSESGLRTDTQY
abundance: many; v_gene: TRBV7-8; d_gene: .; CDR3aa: ASSLPSGSASYNSPLH
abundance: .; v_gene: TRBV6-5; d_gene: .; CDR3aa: ASRVVTGYNEQF
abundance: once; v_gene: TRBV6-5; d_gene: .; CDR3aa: ASSITGSYGYT
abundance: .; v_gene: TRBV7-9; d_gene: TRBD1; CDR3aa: ASSLAQTGNYGYT
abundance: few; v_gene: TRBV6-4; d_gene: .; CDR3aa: ASSGDSNQPQH
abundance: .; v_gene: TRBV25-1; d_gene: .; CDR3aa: ASSSIRHEQY
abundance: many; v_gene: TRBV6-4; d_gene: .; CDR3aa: ASSDSEGGSYEQY
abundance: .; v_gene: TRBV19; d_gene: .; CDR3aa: ASRAGGNTEAF
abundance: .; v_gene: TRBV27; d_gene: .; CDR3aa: ASSLTVNSYEQY
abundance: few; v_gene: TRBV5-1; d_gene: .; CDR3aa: ASSFGQSETEAF
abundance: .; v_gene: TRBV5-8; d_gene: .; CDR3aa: ASSLTGAYEQY
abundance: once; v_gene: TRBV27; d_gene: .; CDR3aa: ASSLRAGEQY
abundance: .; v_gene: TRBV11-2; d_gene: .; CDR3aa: ASSPAGMAGELF
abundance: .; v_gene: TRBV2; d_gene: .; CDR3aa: ASSVSAPALGGEQY
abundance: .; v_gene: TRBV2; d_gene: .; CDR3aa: ASSERSGNQPQH
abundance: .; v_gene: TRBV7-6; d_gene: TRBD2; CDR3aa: ASSLGTSGLGEQF
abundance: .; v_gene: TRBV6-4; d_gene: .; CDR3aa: ASSAAGTEAF
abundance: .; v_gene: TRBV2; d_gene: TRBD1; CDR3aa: ASYLQGYSEQY
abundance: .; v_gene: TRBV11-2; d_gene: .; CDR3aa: ASSSGDGGGFSYEQY
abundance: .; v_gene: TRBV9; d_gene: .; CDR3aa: ASAETAASNQPQH
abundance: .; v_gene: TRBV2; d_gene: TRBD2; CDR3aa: ASTNGLAGPDTQY